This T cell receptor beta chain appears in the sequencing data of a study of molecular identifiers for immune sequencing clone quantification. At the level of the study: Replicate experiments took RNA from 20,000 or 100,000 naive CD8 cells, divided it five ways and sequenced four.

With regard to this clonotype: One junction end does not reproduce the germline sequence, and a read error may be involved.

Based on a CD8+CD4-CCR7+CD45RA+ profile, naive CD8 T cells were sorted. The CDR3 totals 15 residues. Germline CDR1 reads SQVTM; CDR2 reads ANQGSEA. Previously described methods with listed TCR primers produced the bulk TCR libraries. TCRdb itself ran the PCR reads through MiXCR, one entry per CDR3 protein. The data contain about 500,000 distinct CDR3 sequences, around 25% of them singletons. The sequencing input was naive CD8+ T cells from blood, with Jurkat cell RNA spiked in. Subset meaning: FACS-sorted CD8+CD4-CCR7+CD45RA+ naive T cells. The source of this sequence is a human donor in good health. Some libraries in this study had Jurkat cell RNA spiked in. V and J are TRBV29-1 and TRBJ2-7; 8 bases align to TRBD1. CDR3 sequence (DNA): TGCAGCGTTGAGCTACCGGGACAGGACCCCTACAAGCAGTACTTC. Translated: CSVELPGQDPYKQYF.